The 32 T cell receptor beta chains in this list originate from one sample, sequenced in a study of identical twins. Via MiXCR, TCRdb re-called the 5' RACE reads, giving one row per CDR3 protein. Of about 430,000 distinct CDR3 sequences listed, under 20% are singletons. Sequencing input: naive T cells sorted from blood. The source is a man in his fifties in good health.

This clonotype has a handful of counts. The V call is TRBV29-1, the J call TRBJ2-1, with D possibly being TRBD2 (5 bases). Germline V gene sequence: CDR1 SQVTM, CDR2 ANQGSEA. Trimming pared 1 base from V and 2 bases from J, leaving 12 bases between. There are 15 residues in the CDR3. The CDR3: CSVEGAGGPYNEQFF. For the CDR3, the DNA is TGCAGCGTTGAAGGGGCGGGCGGGCCCTACAATGAGCAGTTCTTC.

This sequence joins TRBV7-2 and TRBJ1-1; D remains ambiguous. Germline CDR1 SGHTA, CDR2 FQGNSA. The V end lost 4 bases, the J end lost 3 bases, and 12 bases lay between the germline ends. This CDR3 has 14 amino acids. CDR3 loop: CASSSGLRDTEAFF. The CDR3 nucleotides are TGTGCCAGCAGCTCGGGCCTGAGGGACACTGAAGCTTTCTTT. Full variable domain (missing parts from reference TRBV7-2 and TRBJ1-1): GAGVSQSPSNKVTEKGKDVELRCDPISGHTALYWYRQSLGQGLEFLIYFQGNSAPDKSGLPSDRFSAERTGGSVSTLTIQRTQQEDSAVYLCASSSGLRDTEAFFGQGTRLTVV.

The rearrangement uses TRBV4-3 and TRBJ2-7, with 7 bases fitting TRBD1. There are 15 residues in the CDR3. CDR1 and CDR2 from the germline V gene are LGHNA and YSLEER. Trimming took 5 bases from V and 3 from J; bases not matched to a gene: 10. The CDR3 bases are TGCGCCAGCAGCGCCCGGGACAGCCTCTACTACGAGCAGTACTTC. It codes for CASSARDSLYYEQYF.

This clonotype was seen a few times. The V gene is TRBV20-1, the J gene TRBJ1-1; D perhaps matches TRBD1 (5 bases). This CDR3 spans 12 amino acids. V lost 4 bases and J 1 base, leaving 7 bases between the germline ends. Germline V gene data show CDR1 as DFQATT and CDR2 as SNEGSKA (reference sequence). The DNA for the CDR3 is TGCAGTGCTATGGGGCCGAACACTGAAGCTTTCTTT. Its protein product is CSAMGPNTEAFF.

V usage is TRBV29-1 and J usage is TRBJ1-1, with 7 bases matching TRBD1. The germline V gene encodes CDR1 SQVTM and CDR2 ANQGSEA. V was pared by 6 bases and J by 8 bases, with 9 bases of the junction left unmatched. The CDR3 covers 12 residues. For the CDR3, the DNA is TGCAGCGTAGATCCAGGGGGGTCCGAAGCTTTCTTT. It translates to CSVDPGGSEAFF.

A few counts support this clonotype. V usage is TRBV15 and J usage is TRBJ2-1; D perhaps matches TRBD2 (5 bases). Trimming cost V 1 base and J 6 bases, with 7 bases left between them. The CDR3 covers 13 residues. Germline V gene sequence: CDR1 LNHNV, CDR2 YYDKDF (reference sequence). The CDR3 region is CATSRAGINEQFF. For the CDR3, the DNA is TGTGCCACCAGCAGAGCGGGGATCAATGAGCAGTTCTTC.

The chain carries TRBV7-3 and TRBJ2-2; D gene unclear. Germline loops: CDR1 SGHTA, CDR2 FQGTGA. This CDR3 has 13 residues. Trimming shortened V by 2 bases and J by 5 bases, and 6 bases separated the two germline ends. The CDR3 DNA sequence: TGTGCCAGCAGCTTAGGCGCTACCGGGGAGCTGTTTTTT. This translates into CASSLGATGELFF.

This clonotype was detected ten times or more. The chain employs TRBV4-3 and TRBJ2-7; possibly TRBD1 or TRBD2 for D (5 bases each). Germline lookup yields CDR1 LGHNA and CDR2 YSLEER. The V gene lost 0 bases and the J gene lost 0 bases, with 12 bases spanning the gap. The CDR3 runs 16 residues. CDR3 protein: CASSQDRGRSSYEQYF. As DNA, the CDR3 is TGCGCCAGCAGCCAAGATCGGGGCAGGTCCTCCTACGAGCAGTACTTC.

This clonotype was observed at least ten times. CDR3 region: CASSISGRRYEQYF. The CDR3 nucleotides are TGCGCCAGCAGCATTAGCGGGAGACGCTACGAGCAGTACTTC. V usage is TRBV5-1 and J usage is TRBJ2-7; 9 bases are a match to TRBD2. The germline V gene has CDR1 SGHRS and CDR2 YFSETQ. V lost 4 bases, J lost 3 bases, and 5 bases stayed unmatched. The CDR3 extends over 14 amino acids.

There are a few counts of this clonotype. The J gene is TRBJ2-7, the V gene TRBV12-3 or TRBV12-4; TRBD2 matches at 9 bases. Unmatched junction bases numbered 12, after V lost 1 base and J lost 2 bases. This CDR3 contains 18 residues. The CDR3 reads CASSLELTGLANTYEQYF. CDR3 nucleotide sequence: TGTGCCAGCAGTTTAGAATTAACCGGACTAGCGAATACCTACGAGCAGTACTTC.

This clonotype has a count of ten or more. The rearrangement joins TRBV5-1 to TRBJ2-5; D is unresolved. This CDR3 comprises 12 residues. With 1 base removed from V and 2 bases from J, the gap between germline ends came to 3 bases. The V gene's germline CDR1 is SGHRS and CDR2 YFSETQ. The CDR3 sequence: CASSLRQETQYF. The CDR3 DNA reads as TGCGCCAGCAGCTTGAGACAAGAGACCCAGTACTTC.

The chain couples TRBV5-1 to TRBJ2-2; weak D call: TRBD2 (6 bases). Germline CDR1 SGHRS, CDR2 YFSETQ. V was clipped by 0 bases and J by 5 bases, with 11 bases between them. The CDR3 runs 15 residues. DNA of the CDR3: TGCGCCAGCAGCTTGGGCGGGATGCAGACCGGGGAGCTGTTTTTT. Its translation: CASSLGGMQTGELFF.

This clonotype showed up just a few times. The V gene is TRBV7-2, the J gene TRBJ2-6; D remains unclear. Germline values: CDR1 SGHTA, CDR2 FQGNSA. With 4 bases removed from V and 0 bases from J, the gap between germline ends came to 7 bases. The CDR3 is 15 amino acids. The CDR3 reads CASSSQVSGANVLTF. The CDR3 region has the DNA TGTGCCAGCAGCTCCCAGGTCTCTGGGGCCAACGTCCTGACTTTC.

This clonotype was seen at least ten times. The CDR3 DNA sequence: TGTGCCAGCAGTTTAGCCAACTCCCCGACCGGAGTGAGGGGAAACACCATATATTTT. Encoded protein: CASSLANSPTGVRGNTIYF. This chain links TRBV12-3 or TRBV12-4 with TRBJ1-3; no clear D. Trimming pared 0 bases from V and 4 bases from J, leaving 22 bases between. The CDR3 totals 19 residues.

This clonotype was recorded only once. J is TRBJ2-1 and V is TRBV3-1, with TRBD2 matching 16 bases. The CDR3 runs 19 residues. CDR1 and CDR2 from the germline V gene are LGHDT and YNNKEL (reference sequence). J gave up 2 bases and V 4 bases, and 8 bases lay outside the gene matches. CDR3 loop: CASSLLPGLAGGTYNEQFF. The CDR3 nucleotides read TGTGCCAGCAGCCTACTGCCGGGACTAGCGGGAGGGACCTACAATGAGCAGTTCTTC.

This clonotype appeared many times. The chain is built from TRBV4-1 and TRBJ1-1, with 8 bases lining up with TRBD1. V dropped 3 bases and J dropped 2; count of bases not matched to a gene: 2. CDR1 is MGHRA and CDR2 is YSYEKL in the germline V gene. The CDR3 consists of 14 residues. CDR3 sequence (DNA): TGCGCCAGCAGCCACACAGGGGGTAACACTGAAGCTTTCTTT. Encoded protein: CASSHTGGNTEAFF.

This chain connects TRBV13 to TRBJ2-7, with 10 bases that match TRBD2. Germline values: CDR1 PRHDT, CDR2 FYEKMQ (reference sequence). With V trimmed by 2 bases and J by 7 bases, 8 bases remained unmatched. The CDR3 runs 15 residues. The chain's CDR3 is CASSLKLAGAREQYF. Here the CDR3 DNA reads TGTGCCAGCAGCTTAAAGCTAGCGGGGGCCCGAGAGCAGTACTTC.

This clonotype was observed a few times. CDR3 sequence: CASSQERLSGNQPQHF. DNA of the CDR3: TGCGCCAGCAGCCAAGAGAGGCTGTCAGGCAATCAGCCCCAGCATTTT. The chain couples TRBV4-1 to TRBJ1-5; D uncertain. V gave up 0 bases and J gave up 2 bases, with 11 bases separating them. The CDR3 runs to 16 residues. Germline CDR1 reads MGHRA; CDR2 reads YSYEKL.

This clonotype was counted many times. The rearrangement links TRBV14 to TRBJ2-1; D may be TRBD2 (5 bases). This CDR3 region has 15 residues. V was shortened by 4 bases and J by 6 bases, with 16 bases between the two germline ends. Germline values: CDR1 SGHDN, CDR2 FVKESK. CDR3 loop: CASSPVWGVGNEQFF. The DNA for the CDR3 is TGTGCCAGCAGCCCTGTTTGGGGAGTGGGCAATGAGCAGTTCTTC.

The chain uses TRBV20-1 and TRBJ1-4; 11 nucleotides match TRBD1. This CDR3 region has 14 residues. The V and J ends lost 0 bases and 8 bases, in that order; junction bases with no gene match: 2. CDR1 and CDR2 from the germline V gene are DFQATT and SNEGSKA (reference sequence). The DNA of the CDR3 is TGCAGTGCTAGAGAGGGGACAGGGGGAGAAAAACTGTTTTTT. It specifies CSAREGTGGEKLFF.

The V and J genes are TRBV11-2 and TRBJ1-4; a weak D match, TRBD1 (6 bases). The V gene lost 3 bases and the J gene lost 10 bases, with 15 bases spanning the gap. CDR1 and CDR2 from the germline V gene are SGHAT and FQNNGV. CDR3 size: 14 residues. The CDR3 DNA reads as TGTGCCAGCAGCTTCATGGGGGAACAGGGAAAACTGTTTTTT. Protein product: CASSFMGEQGKLFF.

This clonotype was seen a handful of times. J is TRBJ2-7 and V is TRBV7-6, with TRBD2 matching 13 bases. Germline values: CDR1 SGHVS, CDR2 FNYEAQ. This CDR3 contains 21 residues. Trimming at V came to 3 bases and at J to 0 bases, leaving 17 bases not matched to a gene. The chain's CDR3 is CASSFEAGPGLAGKSSYEQYF. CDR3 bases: TGTGCCAGCAGCTTTGAGGCAGGACCGGGACTAGCGGGGAAGAGCTCCTACGAGCAGTACTTC.

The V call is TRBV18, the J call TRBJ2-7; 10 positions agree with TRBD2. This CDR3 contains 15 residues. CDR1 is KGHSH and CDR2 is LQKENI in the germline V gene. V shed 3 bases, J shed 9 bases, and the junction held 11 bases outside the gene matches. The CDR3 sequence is CASSPSSGSFRGQYF. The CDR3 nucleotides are TGTGCCAGCTCACCGTCTAGCGGGAGCTTTCGCGGGCAGTACTTC.

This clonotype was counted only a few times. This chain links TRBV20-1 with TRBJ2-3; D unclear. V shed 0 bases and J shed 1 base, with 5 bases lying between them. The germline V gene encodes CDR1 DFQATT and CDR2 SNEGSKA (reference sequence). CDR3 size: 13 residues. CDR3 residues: CSARDPGTDTQYF. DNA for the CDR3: TGCAGTGCTAGAGATCCGGGCACAGATACGCAGTATTTT.

Here the CDR3 reads CSARAFGQNNQPQHF. CDR3 DNA sequence: TGCAGTGCTAGAGCATTTGGACAGAACAATCAGCCCCAGCATTTT. V gene TRBV20-1 combines with J gene TRBJ1-5, with D possibly being TRBD1 (6 bases). This CDR3 contains 15 residues. With 1 base removed from V and 3 bases from J, the gap between germline ends came to 13 bases. Germline V gene data show CDR1 as DFQATT and CDR2 as SNEGSKA (reference sequence).

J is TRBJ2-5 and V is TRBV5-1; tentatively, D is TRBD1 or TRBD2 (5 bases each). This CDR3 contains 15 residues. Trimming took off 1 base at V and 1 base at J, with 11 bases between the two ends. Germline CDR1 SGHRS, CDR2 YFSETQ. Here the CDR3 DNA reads TGCGCCAGCAGCTTGTCACCAGGGACCCAAGAGACCCAGTACTTC. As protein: CASSLSPGTQETQYF.

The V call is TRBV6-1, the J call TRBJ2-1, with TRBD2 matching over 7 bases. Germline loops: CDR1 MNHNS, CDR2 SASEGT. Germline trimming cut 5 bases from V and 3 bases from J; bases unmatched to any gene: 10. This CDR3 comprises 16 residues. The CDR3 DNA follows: TGTGCCAGCAGTCCCCCAAGAAGCGGGGTCTACAATGAGCAGTTCTTC. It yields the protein CASSPPRSGVYNEQFF.

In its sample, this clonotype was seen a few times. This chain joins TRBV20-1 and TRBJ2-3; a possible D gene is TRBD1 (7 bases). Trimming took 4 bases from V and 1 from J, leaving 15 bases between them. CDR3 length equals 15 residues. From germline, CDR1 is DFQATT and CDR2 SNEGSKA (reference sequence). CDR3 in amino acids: CSAIAGGSGTDTQYF. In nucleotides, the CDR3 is TGCAGTGCTATTGCAGGGGGGTCAGGCACAGATACGCAGTATTTT.

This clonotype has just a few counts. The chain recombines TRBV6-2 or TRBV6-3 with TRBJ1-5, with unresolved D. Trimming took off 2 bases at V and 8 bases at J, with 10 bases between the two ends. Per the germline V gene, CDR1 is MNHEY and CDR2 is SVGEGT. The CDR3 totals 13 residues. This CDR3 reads CASSYLIPEPQHF. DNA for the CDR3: TGTGCCAGCAGTTACCTAATTCCCGAGCCCCAGCATTTT.

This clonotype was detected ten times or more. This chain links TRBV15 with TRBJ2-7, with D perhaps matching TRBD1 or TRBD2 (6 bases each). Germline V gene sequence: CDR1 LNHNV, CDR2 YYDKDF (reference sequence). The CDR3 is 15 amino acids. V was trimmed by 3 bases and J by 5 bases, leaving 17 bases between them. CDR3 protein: CATSSQGGGSDEQYF. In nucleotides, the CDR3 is TGTGCCACCAGCAGTCAAGGGGGAGGTTCGGACGAGCAGTACTTC.

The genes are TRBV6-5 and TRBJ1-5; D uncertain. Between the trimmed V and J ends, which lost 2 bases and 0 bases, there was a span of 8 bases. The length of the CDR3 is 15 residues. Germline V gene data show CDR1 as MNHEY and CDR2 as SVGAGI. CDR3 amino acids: CASSYAEISNQPQHF. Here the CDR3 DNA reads TGTGCCAGCAGTTACGCAGAGATTAGCAATCAGCCCCAGCATTTT.

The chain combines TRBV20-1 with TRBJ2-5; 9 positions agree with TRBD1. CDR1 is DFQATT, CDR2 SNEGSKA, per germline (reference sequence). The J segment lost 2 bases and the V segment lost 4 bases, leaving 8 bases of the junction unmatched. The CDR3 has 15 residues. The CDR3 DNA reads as TGCAGTGCTACCTCGGACAGGGGCCAACAAGAGACCCAGTACTTC. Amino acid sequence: CSATSDRGQQETQYF.